Listed below are T cell receptor beta chains from one sample, sequenced in a study of glioma-infiltrating T cells. Via MiXCR, TCRdb re-called the multiplex PCR reads, giving one row per CDR3 protein. The repertoire holds around 170,000 distinct CDR3 sequences, with around 40% as singletons. Material for sequencing was glioma tissue, nonneoplastic brain tissue, or PBMCs (not recorded which). The receptors shown here come from a human donor with low-grade glioma or glioblastoma, undergoing nonglioma brain surgery, or in good health (not recorded which). Both conserved end residues are part of each CDR3. The order of the fields is D gene, V gene, clone size, J gene, CDR3 DNA, CDR3 protein. A D gene is named only where the DNA matches it firmly. A clone size is listed for some rows: how often the clone was seen (once, few, many), or a class if it is expanded.

>-|TRBV20-1|once|TRBJ1-2
TGCAGTGCTTTAGAAAGGCGCTATGGCTACACCTTC
CSALERRYGYTF
>-|TRBV2|-|TRBJ1-5
TGTGCCAGCAGGGCGACAGGCGTTAATCAGCCCCAGCATTTT
CASRATGVNQPQHF
>TRBD1|TRBV7-9|-|TRBJ1-3
TGTGCCAGCAGCCCACGACAGGGGGCCTCTGGAAACACCATATATTTT
CASSPRQGASGNTIYF
>-|TRBV20-1|many|TRBJ1-6
TGCAGTGCTTCTCACCGGACACGGACAAATTCACCCCTCCACTTT
CSASHRTRTNSPLHF
>-|TRBV30|-|TRBJ1-5
TGTGCCTGGAGTGTTCAGGGAGGTCAGCCCCAGCATTTT
CAWSVQGGQPQHF
>-|TRBV20-1|many|TRBJ2-3
TGCAGTGCTGCGAAGGGTGACACAGATACGCAGTATTTT
CSAAKGDTDTQYF
>TRBD2|TRBV6-2/TRBV6-3|-|TRBJ2-1
TGTGCCAGCAGTTGCTCTGGGACTAAAATTGAGGAGTTCTTC
CASSCSGTKIEEFF
>TRBD2|TRBV25-1|-|TRBJ2-7
TGTGCCAGCGGACCAGGGACCGGGACTACCCTCTCCTACGAGCAGTACTTC
CASGPGTGTTLSYEQYF
>TRBD2|TRBV6-1|few|TRBJ2-3
TGTGCCAGCAGCCCAGGGACTAGCGCCCACACAGATACGCAGTATTTT
CASSPGTSAHTDTQYF
>-|TRBV19|-|TRBJ2-3
TGTGCCAGTAGTATTGGAGGGGATACGCAGTATTTT
CASSIGGDTQYF
>-|TRBV5-1|-|TRBJ2-3
TGCGCCAGCAGCTTGGCCATCCAGGCGGCATATACGCAGTATTTT
CASSLAIQAAYTQYF
>-|TRBV19|-|TRBJ2-5
TGTGCCAGTAGTATTAGGTGGGGACCACAAGAGACCCAGTACTTC
CASSIRWGPQETQYF
>-|TRBV12-3/TRBV12-4|many|TRBJ2-7
TGTGCCAGCAGTTTGGTGGGAGGGGGTCAAAGTGGGCAGTACTTC
CASSLVGGGQSGQYF
>TRBD2|TRBV20-1|-|TRBJ2-7
TGCAGTGCTAGAGGGACTAGTGTCTACGAGCAGTACTTC
CSARGTSVYEQYF
>TRBD2|TRBV4-1|-|TRBJ2-7
TGCGCCAGCAGCCACGTTGGGACTAGAGGGAGTTACGAGCAGTACTTC
CASSHVGTRGSYEQYF
>-|TRBV4-1|few|TRBJ1-1
TGCGCCAGCAGCCGCCGGGACGGCAGCGTCACTGAAGCTTTCTTT
CASSRRDGSVTEAFF
>-|TRBV20-1|-|TRBJ1-3
TGCAGTGCTAGGGACAAAGGGGGAAACACCATATATTTT
CSARDKGGNTIYF
>-|TRBV6-1|-|TRBJ2-1
TGTGCCATCAGTGAGAGCACCGGGCCCCTGAAGCACAATGAGCAGTTCTTC
CAISESTGPLKHNEQFF
>-|TRBV20-1|many|TRBJ2-1
TGCAGTGCTAAGACGGAGACGGCCTACAATGAGCAGTTCTTC
CSAKTETAYNEQFF
>-|TRBV3-1|-|TRBJ2-2
TGTGCCAGCAGCCAAGGTACAGCGATGAACGGGGAGCTGTTTTTT
CASSQGTAMNGELFF
>TRBD2|TRBV28|-|TRBJ2-7
TGTGCCAGCAGGCTCAGGGGACTAGCGGGGAAGTACGAGCAGTACTTC
CASRLRGLAGKYEQYF
>-|TRBV28|-|TRBJ2-2
TGTGCCAGAAGTTTATTGGGGAGCACCGGGGAGCTGTTTTTT
CARSLLGSTGELFF
>-|TRBV3-1|-|TRBJ2-1
TGTGCCAGCAGCCCCTTCAGACGCGGCTATGAGCAGTTCTTC
CASSPFRRGYEQFF
>-|TRBV24-1|many|TRBJ2-3
TGTGCCACCAAGATTCCACGCACAGATACGCAGTATTTT
CATKIPRTDTQYF
>-|TRBV20-1|-|TRBJ1-1
TGCAGTGCTAGAGTCCCAAGGGGGGTAATGAAGACTGAAGCTTCCTTT
CSARVPRGVMKTEASF
>-|TRBV29-1|once|TRBJ2-3
TGCAGCGTATCGAACCTAGGACATACGCAGTATTTC
CSVSNLGHTQYF
>-|TRBV6-2/TRBV6-3|-|TRBJ1-5
TGTGCCTCCGCACCGGTAATGGAGAATCAGCTCCAGCATTTT
CASAPVMENQLQHF
>-|TRBV25-1|many|TRBJ2-2
TGTGCCAGCAGTGAATCATTAGACAGCCCCGGGGAGCTGTTTTTT
CASSESLDSPGELFF
>-|TRBV11-2|few|TRBJ2-4
TGTGCCAGCAGCTTAAGTCCAGGGCCTCTAGCCAAAAACATTCAGTACTTC
CASSLSPGPLAKNIQYF
>TRBD2|TRBV7-8|few|TRBJ2-2
TGTGCCAGCAGAAGTGCCGGGACTAGCGGGGAGCTGTTTTTT
CASRSAGTSGELFF
>-|TRBV5-8|-|TRBJ2-5
TGTGCCAGCAATCCCGGGACTCCGGGCCAAGAGACCCAGTACTTC
CASNPGTPGQETQYF
>-|TRBV12-3/TRBV12-4|-|TRBJ1-5
TGTGCCAGCAGTTTGCGGGGAAGTGGTCAGCCCAAGCATTTT
CASSLRGSGQPKHF
>-|TRBV6-4|-|TRBJ1-5
TGTGCCAGCAGCCACGGGGGACCGGCAGATACGCAGCATTTT
CASSHGGPADTQHF
>TRBD2|TRBV4-2|few|TRBJ2-3
TGTGCCAGCAGCCAAGGAGAACTAGCGGGAGGAGCAGATACGCAGTATTTT
CASSQGELAGGADTQYF